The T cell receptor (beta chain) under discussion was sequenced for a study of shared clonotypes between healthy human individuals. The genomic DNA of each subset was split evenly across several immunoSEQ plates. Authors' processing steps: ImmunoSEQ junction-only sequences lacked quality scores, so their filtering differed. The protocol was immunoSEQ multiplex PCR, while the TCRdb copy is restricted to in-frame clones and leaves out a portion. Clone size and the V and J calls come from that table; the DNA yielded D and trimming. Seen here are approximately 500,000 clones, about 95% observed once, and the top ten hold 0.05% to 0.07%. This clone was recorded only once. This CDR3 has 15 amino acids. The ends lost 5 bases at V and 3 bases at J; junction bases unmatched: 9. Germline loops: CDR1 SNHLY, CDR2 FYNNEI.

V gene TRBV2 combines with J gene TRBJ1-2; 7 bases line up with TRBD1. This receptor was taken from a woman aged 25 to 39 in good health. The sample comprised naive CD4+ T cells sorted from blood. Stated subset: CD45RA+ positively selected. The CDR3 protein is CASSRRDRADYGYTF. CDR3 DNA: TGTGCCAGCAGTCGAAGAGACAGGGCGGACTATGGCTACACCTTC.